Below, 30 T cell receptor beta chains from the same sample are listed, as sequenced in a study of response to subunit inactivated influenza vaccine. TCRdb re-analysed the RT-PCR reads in MiXCR, keeping a single row per CDR3 protein. The sample records 500,000 to 550,000 distinct CDR3 sequences, roughly 7.9% being singletons. The sequencing here drew on PBMCs from blood, taken around 25 months after vaccination. The receptors come from a man between 50 and 75 years old who received an inactivated influenza vaccine.

The rearrangement joins TRBV20-1 to TRBJ1-5; TRBD1 aligns across 9 bases. The germline V gene encodes CDR1 DFQATT and CDR2 SNEGSKA (reference sequence). The CDR3 contains 15 residues. V was clipped by 7 bases and J by 9 bases; unmatched bases: 16. CDR3: CSGMIGTGPLGPQHF. DNA for the CDR3: TGCAGTGGCATGATCGGGACAGGGCCTTTGGGGCCCCAGCATTTT.

This clonotype was observed a few times. The chain links TRBV20-1 to TRBJ1-6; D not certain. Germline lookup yields CDR1 DFQATT and CDR2 SNEGSKA (reference sequence). This CDR3 spans 16 amino acids. Trimming took 0 bases from V and 10 from J, leaving 19 bases between them. The DNA for the CDR3 is TGCAGTGCTAGAGATCATTATGAGGGCTGGGGATCACCCCTCCACTTT. Its translation: CSARDHYEGWGSPLHF.

The sample holds many counts of this clonotype. The chain couples TRBV12-3 or TRBV12-4 to TRBJ2-3, with D possibly being TRBD1 (6 bases). The CDR3 is 13 residues long. The V end lost 10 bases, the J end lost 4 bases, and 15 bases lay between the germline ends. CDR3 sequence: CAITRGGADTQYF. The CDR3 DNA is TGTGCCATCACCAGGGGTGGGGCAGATACGCAGTATTTT.

V gene TRBV20-1 combines with J gene TRBJ2-5; the match to TRBD1 covers 7 bases. CDR1 is DFQATT and CDR2 is SNEGSKA in the germline V gene (reference sequence). The CDR3 runs 13 residues. The V segment lost 2 bases and the J segment 3 bases; nucleotides outside the gene matches: 3. CDR3 in DNA: TGCAGTGCTAGAAGGGGACAGAAAGAGACCCAGTACTTC. Protein: CSARRGQKETQYF.

The chain is built from TRBV28 and TRBJ2-7; 7 bases are shared with TRBD1. Trimming cost V 4 bases and J 6 bases; bases outside gene matches: 9. Per germline, CDR1 MDHEN and CDR2 SYDVKM. This CDR3 comprises 14 residues. The CDR3: CASSSPTTGSEQYF. The CDR3 DNA reads as TGTGCCAGCAGTTCCCCCACGACAGGGTCCGAGCAGTACTTC.

This clonotype occurred many times. V and J are TRBV20-1 and TRBJ2-7, with TRBD2 matching over 11 bases. Trimming cost V 3 bases and J 2 bases; bases outside gene matches: 3. CDR1 DFQATT and CDR2 SNEGSKA come from the germline V gene (reference sequence). The CDR3 contains 14 residues. CDR3 nucleotide sequence: TGCAGTGCTAGCATACTAGCGGGGGCCTACGAGCAGTACTTC. Translation gives CSASILAGAYEQYF.

The rearrangement links TRBV20-1 to TRBJ2-3; TRBD2 matches at 8 bases. Germline V gene sequence: CDR1 DFQATT, CDR2 SNEGSKA (reference sequence). J lost 2 bases, V lost 1 base, and 5 bases had no gene match. The CDR3 is made up of 15 amino acids. The CDR3, as DNA: TGCAGTGCTAGAGCGGCGGGGGGCCTCACAGATACGCAGTATTTT. This gives the protein CSARAAGGLTDTQYF.

This clonotype appeared many times. The chain couples TRBV27 to TRBJ1-1; no definite D call. The V end was cut by 6 bases, the J end by 1 base, with 18 bases between. This CDR3 comprises 16 residues. The V gene's germline CDR1 is MNHEY and CDR2 SMNVEV (reference sequence). CDR3 amino acids: CASSDPGGVGNTEAFF. CDR3 nucleotides: TGTGCCAGCAGCGACCCGGGAGGAGTTGGGAACACTGAAGCTTTCTTT.

This chain joins TRBV20-1 and TRBJ2-7; D gene ambiguous. Deletions cut 0 bases from V and 2 bases from J, with 5 bases between. This CDR3 contains 12 residues. CDR1 and CDR2 (germline): DFQATT, SNEGSKA (reference sequence). The CDR3 loop is CSAREQAYEQYF. The CDR3 DNA follows: TGCAGTGCTAGAGAACAAGCCTACGAGCAGTACTTC.

This clonotype has at least ten counts. V gene TRBV4-3 combines with J gene TRBJ1-2; no clear D. Trimming shortened V by 1 base and J by 8 bases, and 11 bases separated the two germline ends. CDR1 LGHNA and CDR2 YSLEER come from the germline V gene. This CDR3 is built from 13 residues. CDR3 region: CASSQGRTEGYTF. The CDR3 nucleotides are TGCGCCAGCAGCCAAGGACGGACCGAGGGCTACACCTTC.

This clonotype was found many times. V and J are TRBV7-2 and TRBJ1-6, with 7 bases identical to TRBD1. With 1 base clipped from V and 9 bases from J, the junction kept 3 bases outside the gene matches. Germline values: CDR1 SGHTA, CDR2 FQGNSA. The CDR3 has 14 residues. Written as DNA, the CDR3 is TGTGCCAGCAGCTTAGACTCAGGGGGTTCACCCCTCCACTTT. Translated, it gives CASSLDSGGSPLHF.

This clonotype was counted many times. The J gene is TRBJ2-1, the V gene TRBV28; possibly TRBD2 for D (6 bases). The CDR3 is 16 residues long. The ends were cut back, 3 bases at V and 4 bases at J, with 16 bases in the middle. Germline lookup yields CDR1 MDHEN and CDR2 SYDVKM. CDR3 residues: CASSLIAGRGYNEQFF. The CDR3 coding sequence is TGTGCCAGCAGTTTGATCGCGGGTCGGGGGTACAATGAGCAGTTCTTC.

This clonotype has just a few counts. The DNA for the CDR3 is TGCAGTGCTAGAGATCAGGGGAGGGTAGCCGAGCAGTACTTC. Its protein product is CSARDQGRVAEQYF. The rearrangement uses TRBV20-1 and TRBJ2-7; perhaps TRBD2 as D (7 bases). The CDR3 runs to 14 residues. The V end was cut by 0 bases, the J end by 6 bases, with 15 bases between. Germline CDR1 and CDR2: DFQATT and SNEGSKA (reference sequence).

The rearrangement joins TRBV10-1 to TRBJ1-1; D remains ambiguous. The CDR3 length is 13 residues. V was pared by 7 bases and J by 1 base, with 10 bases between. CDR1 and CDR2 from the germline V gene are WNHNN and SYGVQD (reference sequence). In DNA form, the CDR3 reads TGCGCCAGCAACCCGATAGGGAACACTGAAGCTTTCTTT. Its translation: CASNPIGNTEAFF.

This chain connects TRBV4-2 to TRBJ2-4; 7 bases map to TRBD1. CDR1 and CDR2 from the germline V gene are LGHNA and YNFKEQ. Trimming took 2 bases from V and 1 from J; bases not matched to a gene: 8. This CDR3 comprises 17 residues. CDR3 sequence: CASSQYGTDFAKNIQYF. CDR3 bases: TGTGCCAGCAGCCAATACGGGACAGATTTCGCCAAAAACATTCAGTACTTC.

J is TRBJ2-5 and V is TRBV7-2; 9 bases agree with TRBD1. V trimming: 5 bases; J trimming: 5 bases; junction bases outside the gene matches: 6. The CDR3 has 14 residues. Germline CDR1 and CDR2: SGHTA and FQGNSA. The CDR3 DNA follows: TGTGCCAGCAGCCCAGGGGACAGGGTGGAGACCCAGTACTTC. Translated: CASSPGDRVETQYF.

The chain is built from TRBV10-3 and TRBJ1-5; a weak D match, TRBD1 (6 bases). The CDR3 has 13 residues. CDR1 is ENHRY and CDR2 is SYGVKD in the germline V gene. V gave up 8 bases and J gave up 5 bases, with 13 bases separating them. The CDR3 nucleotides read TGTGCCATCCGCAGGGGTACCGATCAGCCCCAGCATTTT. It specifies CAIRRGTDQPQHF.

The chain uses TRBV4-2 and TRBJ2-5; maybe TRBD2 (5 bases). This CDR3 is 15 amino acids long. Germline assignment: CDR1 LGHNA and CDR2 YNFKEQ. The V gene lost 0 bases and the J gene lost 5 bases, with 13 bases spanning the gap. CDR3 coding DNA: TGTGCCAGCAGCCAAGAATCGAGGGCTCGGGAGACCCAGTACTTC. Its protein product is CASSQESRARETQYF.

This clonotype was seen many times. V is TRBV5-1 and J is TRBJ2-2; 7 nucleotides align to TRBD1. Unmatched junction bases numbered 8, after V lost 0 bases and J lost 6 bases. CDR3 length: 16 amino acids. Germline CDR1 SGHRS, CDR2 YFSETQ. This CDR3 reads CASSLGGQLGSGELFF. The CDR3 bases are TGCGCCAGCAGCTTGGGGGGACAGCTTGGATCCGGGGAGCTGTTTTTT.

V usage is TRBV7-6 and J usage is TRBJ2-2; D possibly corresponds to TRBD1 (5 bases). V shed 1 base and J shed 0 bases, with 12 bases lying between them. This CDR3 spans 17 amino acids. Germline V lookup: CDR1 SGHVS, CDR2 FNYEAQ. This CDR3 reads CASSLEPPGTNTGELFF. CDR3 coding DNA: TGTGCCAGCAGCTTAGAGCCCCCAGGGACGAACACCGGGGAGCTGTTTTTT.

Ten or more counts support this clonotype. The chain uses TRBV3-1 and TRBJ2-7; 7 positions match TRBD2. V gave up 4 bases and J gave up 4 bases; unmatched junction bases: 16. From germline, CDR1 is LGHDT and CDR2 YNNKEL (reference sequence). This CDR3 is built from 17 residues. DNA for the CDR3: TGTGCCAGCAGCCCACTGAGGCTAGCGGACCCACTTTACGAGCAGTACTTC. Translation gives CASSPLRLADPLYEQYF.

This clonotype was detected a few times. The chain combines TRBV7-8 with TRBJ2-5, with D perhaps assigned TRBD1 or TRBD2 (5 bases each). The V and J ends lost 4 bases and 6 bases respectively, with 15 bases between them. Germline-derived CDR1 and CDR2 are SGHVS and FQNEAQ. The CDR3 is 14 residues long. The CDR3, as DNA: TGTGCCAGCAGCTCCTTGAGGGGCTCAAAGACCCAGTACTTC. This gives the protein CASSSLRGSKTQYF.

The table lists this clonotype with a few counts. The J gene is TRBJ1-2, the V gene TRBV25-1, with 9 bases that match TRBD1. The germline V gene encodes CDR1 MGHDK and CDR2 SYGVNS. V was clipped by 1 base and J by 4 bases; unmatched bases: 7. The CDR3 contains 16 residues. For the CDR3, the DNA is TGTGCCAGCAGTGAATCAAGGGACAGGGCTATCTATGGCTACACCTTC. Its translation: CASSESRDRAIYGYTF.

The chain recombines TRBV10-1 with TRBJ2-3, with 10 bases identical to TRBD2. With V trimmed by 3 bases and J by 6 bases, 6 bases remained unmatched. Germline CDR1 is WNHNN and CDR2 is SYGVQD (reference sequence). This CDR3 region has 15 residues. Written as DNA, the CDR3 is TGCGCCAGCAGTGAAGGTAGCGGGGGGATGGATACGCAGTATTTT. It specifies CASSEGSGGMDTQYF.

The V call is TRBV6-5, the J call TRBJ1-6; 8 bases are shared with TRBD1. The CDR3 spans 16 residues. V lost 2 bases and J lost 6; bases outside the gene matches: 6. Germline CDR1 MNHEY, CDR2 SVGAGI. The CDR3 DNA reads as TGTGCCAGCAGTTACCTTCAGGGGGCGCGTAATTCACCCCTCCACTTT. This sequence encodes CASSYLQGARNSPLHF.

This clonotype was detected a few times. The genes are TRBV15 and TRBJ2-7; D perhaps matches TRBD2 (5 bases). The germline CDR1 and CDR2 sequences are LNHNV and YYDKDF (reference sequence). The CDR3 has 14 residues. V was trimmed by 1 base and J by 3 bases, leaving 10 bases between them. This chain's CDR3 is CATSRASGIYEQYF. The CDR3 DNA reads as TGTGCCACCAGCAGAGCATCGGGAATCTACGAGCAGTACTTC.

The table lists this clonotype with a few counts. This chain uses TRBV29-1 with TRBJ2-3; D ambiguous. CDR1 and CDR2 from the germline V gene are SQVTM and ANQGSEA. There are 14 residues in the CDR3. Trimming stripped 7 bases from V and 0 bases from J, with 14 bases between. CDR3 sequence reads: CSAGGTASTDTQYF. CDR3 coding DNA: TGCAGCGCTGGTGGTACAGCTAGCACAGATACGCAGTATTTT.

This clonotype was seen a handful of times. The J gene is TRBJ2-7, the V gene TRBV7-9; the D gene is possibly TRBD2 (5 bases). V was shortened by 3 bases and J by 0 bases, with 6 bases between the two germline ends. Germline V gene sequence: CDR1 SEHNR, CDR2 FQNEAQ (reference sequence). The CDR3 loop spans 13 amino acids. In nucleotides, the CDR3 is TGTGCCAGCAGCTTCGAGGGCTCCTACGAGCAGTACTTC. Its protein product is CASSFEGSYEQYF.

This clonotype was seen only a few times. The chain employs TRBV29-1 and TRBJ2-2, with 15 bases that match TRBD2. Germline CDR1 and CDR2: SQVTM and ANQGSEA. This CDR3 has 17 residues. V lost 5 bases, J lost 3 bases, and 7 bases stayed unmatched. The CDR3 DNA reads TGCAGCGTTCGCGGGACTAGCGGGAGGTCGGACACCGGGGAGCTGTTTTTT. It encodes CSVRGTSGRSDTGELFF.

This clonotype was counted ten times or more. The gene calls are TRBV10-3 and TRBJ1-4; the D gene is possibly TRBD1 (5 bases). V was shortened by 2 bases and J by 8 bases, with 12 bases between the two germline ends. Germline-derived CDR1 and CDR2 are ENHRY and SYGVKD. This CDR3 contains 14 residues. CDR3 nucleotide sequence: TGTGCCATCAGTGAGCCAGGGTTAGGAGAAAAACTGTTTTTT. This gives the protein CAISEPGLGEKLFF.